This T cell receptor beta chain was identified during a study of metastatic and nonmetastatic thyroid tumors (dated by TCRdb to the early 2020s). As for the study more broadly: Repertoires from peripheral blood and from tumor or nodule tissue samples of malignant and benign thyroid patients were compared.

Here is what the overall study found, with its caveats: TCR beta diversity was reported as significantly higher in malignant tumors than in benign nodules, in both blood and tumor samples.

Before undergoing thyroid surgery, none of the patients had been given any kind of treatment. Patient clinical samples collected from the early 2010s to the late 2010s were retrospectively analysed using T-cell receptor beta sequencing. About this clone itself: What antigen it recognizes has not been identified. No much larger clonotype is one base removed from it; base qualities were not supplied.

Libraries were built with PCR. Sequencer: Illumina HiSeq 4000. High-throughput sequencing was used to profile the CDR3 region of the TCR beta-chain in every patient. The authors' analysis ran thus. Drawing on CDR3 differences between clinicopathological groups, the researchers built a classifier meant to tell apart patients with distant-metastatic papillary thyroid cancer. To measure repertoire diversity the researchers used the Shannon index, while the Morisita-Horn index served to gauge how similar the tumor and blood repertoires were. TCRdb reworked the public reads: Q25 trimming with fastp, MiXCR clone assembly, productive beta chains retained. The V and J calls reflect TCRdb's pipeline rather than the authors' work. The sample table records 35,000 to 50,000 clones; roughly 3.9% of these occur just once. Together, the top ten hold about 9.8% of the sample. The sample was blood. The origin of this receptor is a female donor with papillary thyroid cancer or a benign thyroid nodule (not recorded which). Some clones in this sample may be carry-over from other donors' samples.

The CDR3 region has the sequence CASTKRLAGTDTQYF. The DNA reads TGTGCCAGCACCAAACGACTAGCGGGCACAGATACGCAGTATTTT. The chain is assembled from TRBV6-1 and TRBJ2-3, and 9 bases in between align with TRBD2. There are 15 amino acids in the CDR3, from cysteine to phenylalanine inclusive. The entry retains the CDR3 DNA only, 45 bases that are in frame from base 1. Sequences MNHNS (CDR1) and SASEGT (CDR2) are obtained from the germline V gene. V loses 7 bases at its end and J loses 1 base; junction bases beyond the gene matches: 6.